What follows is one T cell receptor beta chain and its context. Its antigen is not known. The CDR3 consists of 16 residues. V was clipped by 6 bases and J by 5 bases, with 23 bases between them. The germline gives CDR1 SQVTM, CDR2 ANQGSEA. The data originate from a study of CD8+ T cells in alopecia areata. Study overall: Oral tofacitinib, 5 to 10 mg twice daily, was given in an open-label trial. Study-wide points: Sharing of TCR sequences between patients (possibly for HLA-related reasons) was less clear than in mice. In lesional scalp, particularly from alopecia totalis/universalis, clonality was higher than in normal scalp.

RNA extraction and reverse transcription yielded cDNA as sequencing template. Only in-frame clones appear in the TCRdb table, and some are missing; sequencing was by immunoSEQ multiplex PCR. The sample shows approximately 89,000 clones, 40% to 45% of them seen only once. The receptor was derived from a human donor with alopecia areata. The chain is built from TRBV29-1 and TRBJ2-1; D possibly matches TRBD1 or TRBD2 (5 bases each). Material: CD4+ T cells sorted from blood. The CDR3 reads CSVSLRDAKRDNEQFF. CDR3 coding DNA: TGCAGCGTCTCACTCCGGGACGCGAAACGCGACAATGAGCAGTTCTTC.